This T cell receptor beta chain comes out of a study of OX40 agonist ivuxolimab in advanced cancers. Study information: Recorded diagnoses for dose-escalation patients were hepatocellular carcinoma, melanoma, renal cell or head and neck cancer. Mean age 60 years, range 23 to 79; around 80% male. Findings and limits, study-wide: In CD8+ T cells, expanded clones were on average more numerous than in CD4+.

Using immunoSEQ multiplex PCR, the repertoire was profiled, and TCRdb retains in-frame clones only, with some absent. The table has around 140,000 clones, approximately 90% seen once; the top ten hold about 1%. This clone was picked up one time. Antigen: not known. V lost 2 bases and J lost 3, with 8 bases in between. Germline V CDR1 and CDR2: MNHNS, SASEGT. This CDR3 has 14 amino acids. The TCR was taken from an adult with an advanced solid tumor such as melanoma, head and neck, liver or kidney cancer. The J gene is TRBJ2-4, the V gene TRBV6-1; D gene unclear. This material consisted of CD4+ or CD8+ T cells sorted from blood, taken in a trial of the OX40 agonist ivuxolimab. This chain's CDR3 is CASSEISSKNIQYF. The CDR3 DNA sequence: TGTGCCAGCAGTGAAATTAGCAGCAAAAACATTCAGTACTTC.